This is a list of T cell receptor beta chains from one sample in a study of blood T cell repertoires in COVID-19. The assay was immunoSEQ multiplex PCR, and TCRdb's table has in-frame clones only and misses some. The sample shows some 150,000 clones, roughly 87% of them seen only once. The sequencing input was peripheral blood. The receptors were sampled from a woman between 55 and 75 years old with active or convalescent COVID-19. Both conserved end residues are part of each CDR3. Size is stated for part of the rows, as once, few or many counts, or as a class when the clone is expanded.

clone_size j_call v_call cdr3_length cdr3_aa
- TRBJ2-2 TRBV7-9 14 CASSGTGGTGELFF
- TRBJ1-2 TRBV4-3 13 CASSQAGFYGYTF
- TRBJ2-2 TRBV19 18 CASSMGSLAGAPTGELFF
- TRBJ1-1 TRBV30 13 CAWSVAAATEAFF
- TRBJ1-2 TRBV5-6 13 CASSSGTNLGYTF
- TRBJ2-7 TRBV2 14 CASSEETGFYEQYF
- TRBJ1-4 TRBV30 13 CAWSGNQGEKLFF
- TRBJ1-1 TRBV12-3/TRBV12-4 12 CASRRGNTEAFF
few TRBJ1-5 TRBV5-5 15 CASSLVARSNQPQHF
- TRBJ2-3 TRBV10-3 14 CAISGEGGTDTQYF
- TRBJ1-3 TRBV7-9 15 CATPGQGYGGNTIYF
- TRBJ1-2 TRBV4-1 18 CASSQDILRARGNYGYTF
- TRBJ1-2 TRBV19 15 CASSGSSTAIYGYTF
few TRBJ2-2 TRBV7-3 13 CASRQAPTGELFF
- TRBJ2-1 TRBV18 13 CASPSGEYNEQFF
- TRBJ2-3 TRBV21-1 15 CASSKSSGATDTQYF
- TRBJ2-7 TRBV7-9 16 CASSLGGQRRSYEQYF
once TRBJ1-4 TRBV7-9 14 CASSLGGRAGKLFF
- TRBJ1-5 TRBV28 14 CASTKGQTNQPQHF
- TRBJ2-5 TRBV11-2 15 CASSLVTGGQETQYF
- TRBJ1-2 TRBV7-2 15 CASILDGTALRGYTF
once TRBJ1-5 TRBV5-1 13 CASSQGPDQPQHF
- TRBJ1-5 TRBV30 14 CAWGAGYGNQPQHF
- TRBJ2-5 TRBV6-5 15 CASSLGQGVGETQYF
- TRBJ1-4 TRBV19 14 CASSIQGGVEKLFF
- TRBJ2-1 TRBV5-1 15 CASSLTGEAYNEQFF
- TRBJ2-2 TRBV7-9 19 CASSLVPDRGSSGTGELFF
- TRBJ2-7 TRBV6-2/TRBV6-3 17 CASSQRQGDRRGEEQYF
- TRBJ2-6 TRBV7-2 15 CASSRDSSGANVLTF
- TRBJ2-5 TRBV4-1 16 CASSLSGGDGSETQYF
- TRBJ1-2 TRBV4-1 15 CASSPYGLSSYGYTF
- TRBJ1-2 TRBV6-5 16 CASSSLDRPSNYGYTF
- TRBJ1-2 TRBV30 12 CAWSWGAGGYTF
- TRBJ1-1 TRBV28 14 CASSQGQGDTEAFF
- TRBJ1-4 TRBV6-6 13 CASRSREREKLFF
- TRBJ2-4 TRBV18 13 CASSPPSQGIWDF
- TRBJ1-1 TRBV7-2 15 CASSLMAGGATEAFF
- TRBJ1-2 TRBV6-5 15 CASSYSGNINYGYTF
- TRBJ1-1 TRBV9 12 CASSVQGSEAFF
- TRBJ2-2 TRBV5-4 16 CASSLPPGGNTGELFF
few TRBJ1-2 TRBV19 13 CASSTTGGNGYTF
few TRBJ2-2 TRBV7-8 14 CASSPDRNTGELFF
- TRBJ1-1 TRBV7-2 13 CASSRRGDTEAFF
- TRBJ1-1 TRBV29-1 13 CSVEGNRNTEAFF
- TRBJ1-2 TRBV20-1 14 CSASRDTGTEGYTF
- TRBJ1-1 TRBV12-5 15 CASGLGVDMNTEAFF
- TRBJ1-5 TRBV19 14 CASSIGQGAGAQHF
- TRBJ1-3 TRBV5-4 18 CASRPGTGDYGSGNTIYF
- TRBJ2-7 TRBV6-2/TRBV6-3 17 CASSYHYGQGGFHEQYF
- TRBJ2-7 TRBV19 16 CASSIIYGPGSYEQYF
- TRBJ1-1 TRBV19 17 CASSMGPDRGLNTEAFF
- TRBJ2-7 TRBV7-2 15 CASSLGGGAVYEQYF
- TRBJ2-5 TRBV5-4 13 CASSPDSQETQYF